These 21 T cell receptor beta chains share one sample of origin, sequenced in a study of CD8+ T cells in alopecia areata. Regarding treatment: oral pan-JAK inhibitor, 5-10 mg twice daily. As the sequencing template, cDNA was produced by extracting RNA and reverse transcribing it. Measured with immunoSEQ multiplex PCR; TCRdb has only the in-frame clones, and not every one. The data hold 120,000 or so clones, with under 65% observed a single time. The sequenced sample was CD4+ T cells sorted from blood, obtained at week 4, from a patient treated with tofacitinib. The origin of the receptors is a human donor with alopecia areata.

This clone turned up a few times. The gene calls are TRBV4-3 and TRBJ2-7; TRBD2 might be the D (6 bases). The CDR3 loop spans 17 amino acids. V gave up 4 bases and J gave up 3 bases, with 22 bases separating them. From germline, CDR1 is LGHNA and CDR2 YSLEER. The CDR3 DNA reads TGCGCCAGCAGCCGAGTAAGGGATTTCCAGGGAGGCTACGAGCAGTACTTC. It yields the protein CASSRVRDFQGGYEQYF.

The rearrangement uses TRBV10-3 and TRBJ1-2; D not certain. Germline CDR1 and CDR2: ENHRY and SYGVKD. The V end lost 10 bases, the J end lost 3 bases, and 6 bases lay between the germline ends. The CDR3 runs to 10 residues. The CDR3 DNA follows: TGTGCCACCCGGGACTATGGCTACACCTTC. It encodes CATRDYGYTF.

As DNA, the CDR3 is TGTGCCTGGACGACGACAGGGGGCGACGGCTACACCTTC. This codes for CAWTTTGGDGYTF. The genes are TRBV30 and TRBJ1-2, with 10 bases matching TRBD1. CDR3 length: 13 residues. Germline CDR1 GTSNPN, CDR2 SVGIG (reference sequence). With V trimmed by 4 bases and J by 8 bases, 7 bases remained unmatched.

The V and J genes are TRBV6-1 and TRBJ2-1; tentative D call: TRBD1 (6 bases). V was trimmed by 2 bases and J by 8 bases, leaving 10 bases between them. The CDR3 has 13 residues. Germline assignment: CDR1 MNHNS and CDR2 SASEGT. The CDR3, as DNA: TGTGCCAGCAGTGAACAGGGGTTCCATGAGCAGTTCTTC. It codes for CASSEQGFHEQFF.

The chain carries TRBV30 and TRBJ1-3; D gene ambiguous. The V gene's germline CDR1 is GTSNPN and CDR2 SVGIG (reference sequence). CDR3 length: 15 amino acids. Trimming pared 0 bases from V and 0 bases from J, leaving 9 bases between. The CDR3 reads CAWSVRLSSGNTIYF. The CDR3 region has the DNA TGTGCCTGGAGTGTACGTCTGAGCTCTGGAAACACCATATATTTT.

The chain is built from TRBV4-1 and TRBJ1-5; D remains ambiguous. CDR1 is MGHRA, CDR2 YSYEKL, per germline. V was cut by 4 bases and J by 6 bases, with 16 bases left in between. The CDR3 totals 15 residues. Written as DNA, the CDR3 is TGCGCCAGCAGCCCACTCTTCCCATCGGGTCAGCCCCAGCATTTT. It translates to CASSPLFPSGQPQHF.

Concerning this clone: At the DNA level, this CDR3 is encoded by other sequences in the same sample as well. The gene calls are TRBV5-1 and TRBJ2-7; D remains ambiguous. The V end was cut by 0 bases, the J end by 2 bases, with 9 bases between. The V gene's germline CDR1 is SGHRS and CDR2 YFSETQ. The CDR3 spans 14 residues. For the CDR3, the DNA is TGCGCCAGCAGCTTGGCGGGCGGCACCTACGAGCAGTACTTC. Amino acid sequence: CASSLAGGTYEQYF.

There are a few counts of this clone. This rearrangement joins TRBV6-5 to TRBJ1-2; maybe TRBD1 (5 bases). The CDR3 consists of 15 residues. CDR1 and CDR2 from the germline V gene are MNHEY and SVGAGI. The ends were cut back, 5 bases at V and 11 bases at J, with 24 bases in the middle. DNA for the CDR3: TGTGCCAGCAGTCCGAACCGGGACGGAACTATAAGATACACCTTC. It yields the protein CASSPNRDGTIRYTF.

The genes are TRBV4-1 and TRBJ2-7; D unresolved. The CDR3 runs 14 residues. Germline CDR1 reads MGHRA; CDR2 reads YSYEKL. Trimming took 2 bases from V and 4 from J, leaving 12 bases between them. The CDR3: CASSQPPTHYEQYF. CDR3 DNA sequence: TGCGCCAGCAGCCAACCCCCTACCCATTACGAGCAGTACTTC.

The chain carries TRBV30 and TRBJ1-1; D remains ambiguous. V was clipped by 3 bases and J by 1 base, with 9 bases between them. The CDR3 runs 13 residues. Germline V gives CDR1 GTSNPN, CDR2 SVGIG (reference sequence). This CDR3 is CAWSGLKNTEAFF. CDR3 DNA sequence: TGTGCCTGGAGCGGACTGAAGAACACTGAAGCTTTCTTT.

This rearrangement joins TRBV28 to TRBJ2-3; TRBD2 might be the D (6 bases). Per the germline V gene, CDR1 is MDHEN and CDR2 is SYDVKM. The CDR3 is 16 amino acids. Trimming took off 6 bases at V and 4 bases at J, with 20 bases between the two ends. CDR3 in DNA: TGTGCCAGCAGGCCGAGCGAGGGGTCGGGAGCAGATACGCAGTATTTT. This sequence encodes CASRPSEGSGADTQYF.

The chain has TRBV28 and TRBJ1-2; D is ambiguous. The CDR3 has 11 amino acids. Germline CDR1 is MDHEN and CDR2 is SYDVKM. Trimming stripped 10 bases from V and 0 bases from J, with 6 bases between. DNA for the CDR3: TGTGCCACTACGGCTAACTATGGCTACACCTTC. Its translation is CATTANYGYTF.

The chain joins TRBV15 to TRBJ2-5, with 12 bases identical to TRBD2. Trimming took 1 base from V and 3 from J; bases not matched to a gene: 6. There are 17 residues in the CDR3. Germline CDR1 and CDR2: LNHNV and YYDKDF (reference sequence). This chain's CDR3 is CATSRGLAGDWKETQYF. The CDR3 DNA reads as TGTGCCACCAGCAGAGGACTAGCGGGAGATTGGAAAGAGACCCAGTACTTC.

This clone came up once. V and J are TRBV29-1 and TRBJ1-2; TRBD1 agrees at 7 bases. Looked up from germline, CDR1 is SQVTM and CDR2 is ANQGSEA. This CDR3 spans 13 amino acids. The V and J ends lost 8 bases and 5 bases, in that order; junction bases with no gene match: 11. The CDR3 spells CSTRTGVEYGYTF. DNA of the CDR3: TGCAGCACCCGGACAGGAGTGGAATATGGCTACACCTTC.

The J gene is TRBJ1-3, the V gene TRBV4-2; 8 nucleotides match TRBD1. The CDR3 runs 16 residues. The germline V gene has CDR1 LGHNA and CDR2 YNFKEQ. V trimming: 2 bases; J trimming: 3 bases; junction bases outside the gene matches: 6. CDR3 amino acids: CASSQNRDRFGNTIYF. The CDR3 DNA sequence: TGTGCCAGCAGCCAAAACCGGGACAGGTTTGGAAACACCATATATTTT.

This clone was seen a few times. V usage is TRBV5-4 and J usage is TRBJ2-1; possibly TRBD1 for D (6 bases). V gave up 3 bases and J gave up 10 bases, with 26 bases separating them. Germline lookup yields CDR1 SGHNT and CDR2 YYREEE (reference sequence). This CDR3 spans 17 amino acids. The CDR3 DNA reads TGTGCCAGCAGCTCCTATTACCGGGACATTGGCCTGGGGGAGCAGTTCTTC. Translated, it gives CASSSYYRDIGLGEQFF. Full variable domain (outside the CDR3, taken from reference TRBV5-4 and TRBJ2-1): ETGVTQSPTHLIKTRGQQVTLRCSSQSGHNTVSWYQQALGQGPQFIFQYYREEENGRGNFPPRFSGLQFPNYSSELNVNALELDDSALYLCASSSYYRDIGLGEQFFGPGTRLTVL.

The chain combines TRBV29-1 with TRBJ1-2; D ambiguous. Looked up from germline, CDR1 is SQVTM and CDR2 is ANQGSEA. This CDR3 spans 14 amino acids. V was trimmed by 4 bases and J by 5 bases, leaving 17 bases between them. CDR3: CSVAVGKGWYGYTF. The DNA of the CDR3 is TGCAGCGTTGCCGTGGGGAAAGGGTGGTATGGCTACACCTTC.

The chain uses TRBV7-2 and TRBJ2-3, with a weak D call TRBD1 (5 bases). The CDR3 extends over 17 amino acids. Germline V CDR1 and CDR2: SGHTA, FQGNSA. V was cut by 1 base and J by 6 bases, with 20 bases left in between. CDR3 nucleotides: TGTGCCAGCAGCTTAGTGGGTTGGACATCCCCGGCCGATACGCAGTATTTT. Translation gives CASSLVGWTSPADTQYF.

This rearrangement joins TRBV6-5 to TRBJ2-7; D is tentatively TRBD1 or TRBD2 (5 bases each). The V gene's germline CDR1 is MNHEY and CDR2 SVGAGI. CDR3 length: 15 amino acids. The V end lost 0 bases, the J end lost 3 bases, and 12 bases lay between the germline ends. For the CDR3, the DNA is TGTGCCAGCAGTTACTCGGGGACGGCAGACTACGAGCAGTACTTC. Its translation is CASSYSGTADYEQYF.

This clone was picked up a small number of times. The CDR3 DNA is TGTGCCAGCAGGATAGGGGGCGCGTACACTGAAGCTTTCTTT. As protein: CASRIGGAYTEAFF. V is TRBV27 and J is TRBJ1-1; the match to TRBD1 covers 7 bases. This CDR3 is 14 amino acids long. The germline V gene encodes CDR1 MNHEY and CDR2 SMNVEV (reference sequence). V was clipped by 6 bases and J by 3 bases; unmatched bases: 7.

In DNA form, the CDR3 reads TGTGCCAGCAGCTTTTGGGACAGGTCTAATTCACCCCTCCACTTT. Translation gives CASSFWDRSNSPLHF. The V call is TRBV5-6, the J call TRBJ1-6; 8 bases fit TRBD1. In germline, CDR1 is SGHDT, CDR2 YYEEEE. V gave up 2 bases and J gave up 6 bases; unmatched junction bases: 4. This CDR3 region has 15 residues.